This T cell receptor (beta chain) is from a study of cytomegalovirus exposure and HLA in healthy donors. In germline, CDR1 is SGHRS, CDR2 YFSETQ. V lost 4 bases and J lost 7, with 17 bases in between. The CDR3 has 14 residues. Of note for this clone: Its antigen remains unidentified.

The PCR employed 60 Vbeta primers together with 13 Jbeta primers. Produced via immunoSEQ multiplex PCR; TCRdb's table is partial and in-frame only. This table holds roughly 130,000 clones, 50% to 75% found once. Study-wide points: Some V segments could not be told apart, so they were left out, TRBV6-2 and TRBV6-3 among them. Upon later analysis, HLA-associated TCR beta chains proved more clonally expanded than other, equally common chains. Looking again later, the authors saw that most CMV-associated TCR beta chains seemed HLA-restricted.

Source material: PBMCs. The chain joins TRBV5-1 to TRBJ1-1, with D perhaps matching TRBD1 (6 bases). The TCR comes from a woman in her 40s in good health and CMV-seropositive. In nucleotides, the CDR3 is TGCGCCAGCAGCCCCACCTCAGGGGCCGTTGAAGCTTTCTTT. Translated: CASSPTSGAVEAFF. Combining the CDR3 with reference TRBV5-1 and TRBJ1-1 gives the whole variable domain KAGVTQTPRYLIKTRGQQVTLSCSPISGHRSVSWYQQTPGQGLQFLFEYFSETQRNKGNFPGRFSGRQFSNSRSEMNVSTLELGDSALYLCASSPTSGAVEAFFGQGTRLTVV.